This TCR beta chain was sequenced in a study of T cell repertoires in cytomegalovirus infection. At the level of the study: Public TCR beta signatures provided an indication of both CMV infection and a matching HLA type.

TCRdb analysed the reads with MiXCR anew, one entry per CDR3 protein. The repertoire holds approximately 490,000 distinct CDR3 sequences, with approximately 11% as singletons. General study points: The ex vivo response was dominated by HLA-C-restricted CMV-specific TCR beta clonotypes. Cumulated frequencies of public TCR beta families served to identify carriers of CMV plus the relevant HLA.

With 2 bases clipped from V and 4 bases from J, the junction kept 9 bases outside the gene matches. Germline values: CDR1 SGHAT, CDR2 FQNNGV. This CDR3 has 17 residues. This clonotype was detected ten times or more. Its target is not known. The sequenced sample was PBMCs. This sequence was found in a human donor in good health (CMV status not recorded). Some clones in this sample may be carry-over from other donors' samples. The V gene is TRBV11-2, the J gene TRBJ1-5, with TRBD1 matching over 9 bases. Here the CDR3 reads CASSLRGDRVRNQPQHF. The CDR3 coding sequence is TGTGCCAGCAGCTTACGTGGGGACAGGGTGAGGAATCAGCCCCAGCATTTT.